A single sample is the source of the 18 T cell receptor beta chains below, sequenced in a study of T cell repertoires in cytomegalovirus infection. TCRdb processed the reads anew with MiXCR; each CDR3 protein has one entry. The repertoire consists of about 60,000 distinct CDR3 sequences, with about 30% occurring once and the leading ten covering around 70%. What these receptors recognize is not known. The sequenced material came from PBMCs, sequenced either directly or after in vitro stimulation (not recorded which). The receptors come from a human donor in good health (CMV status not recorded). Some clones in this sample may be carry-over from other donors' samples.

The sample holds a few counts of this clonotype. The V gene is TRBV7-2, the J gene TRBJ2-5; D is unclear. The CDR3 length is 11 residues. Germline CDR1 and CDR2: SGHTA and FQGNSA. V was pared by 6 bases and J by 9 bases, with 11 bases between. CDR3 amino acids: CASRHPLPQYF. The CDR3 DNA sequence: TGTGCCAGCAGGCACCCGCTCCCCCAGTACTTC. The full variable domain, its missing parts supplied by reference TRBV7-2 and TRBJ2-5, is GAGVSQSPSNKVTEKGKDVELRCDPISGHTALYWYRQSLGQGLEFLIYFQGNSAPDKSGLPSDRFSAERTGGSVSTLTIQRTQQEDSAVYLCASRHPLPQYFGPGTRLLVL.

The V and J genes are TRBV6-6 and TRBJ2-1; the D gene could be TRBD1 or TRBD2 (5 bases each). This CDR3 is 13 amino acids long. The germline V gene has CDR1 MNHNY and CDR2 SVGAGI (reference sequence). The V end was cut by 6 bases, the J end by 5 bases, with 11 bases between. The DNA of the CDR3 is TGTGCCAGCAGCTCCGGGACCCACAATGAGCAGTTCTTC. Residues: CASSSGTHNEQFF.

CDR3 region: CASSPRAFNQPQHF. The DNA of the CDR3 is TGTGCCAGCTCGCCTCGGGCTTTTAATCAGCCCCAGCATTTT. The V call is TRBV27, the J call TRBJ1-5; D uncertain. The CDR3 spans 14 residues. The germline V gene has CDR1 MNHEY and CDR2 SMNVEV (reference sequence). Trimming shortened V by 8 bases and J by 4 bases, and 15 bases separated the two germline ends.

The V and J genes are TRBV10-2 and TRBJ2-1; 8 bases align to TRBD2. V lost 8 bases, J lost 10 bases, and 16 bases stayed unmatched. Germline loops: CDR1 WSHSY, CDR2 SAAADI. The CDR3 runs 15 residues. Here the CDR3 DNA reads TGCGCCAGCGAGGTAGGGACTAGGGTAGGTTCGGAGCAGTTCTTC. This encodes CASEVGTRVGSEQFF.

This chain links TRBV27 with TRBJ1-2; D is undetermined. V shed 4 bases and J shed 7 bases, with 13 bases lying between them. CDR3 length equals 13 residues. Looked up from germline, CDR1 is MNHEY and CDR2 is SMNVEV (reference sequence). The CDR3 DNA is TGTGCCAGCAGTTGGGGAGGGAACGGTGGCTACACCTTC. It translates to CASSWGGNGGYTF.

The chain combines TRBV20-1 with TRBJ1-5; possible D gene TRBD1, 5 bases. Trimming shortened V by 5 bases and J by 0 bases, and 11 bases separated the two germline ends. The germline gives CDR1 DFQATT, CDR2 SNEGSKA (reference sequence). There are 14 residues in the CDR3. CDR3 protein: CSAGPGGSNQPQHF. CDR3 coding DNA: TGCAGTGCTGGCCCCGGGGGTAGCAATCAGCCCCAGCATTTT.

This clonotype appeared many times. The CDR3 region is CASSTGQGLWATEAFF. The CDR3 nucleotides read TGTGCCAGCAGTACTGGACAGGGGCTCTGGGCCACTGAAGCTTTCTTT. The rearrangement uses TRBV6-2 or TRBV6-3 and TRBJ1-1; 9 bases agree with TRBD1. CDR1 is MNHEY, CDR2 SVGEGT, per germline. V lost 5 bases and J lost 4; bases outside the gene matches: 11. The CDR3 is made up of 16 amino acids.

This clonotype was seen only a few times. The V gene is TRBV7-8, the J gene TRBJ2-1; D may be TRBD1 (6 bases). This CDR3 comprises 15 residues. Germline V gene sequence: CDR1 SGHVS, CDR2 FQNEAQ. The ends were cut back, 4 bases at V and 1 base at J, with 11 bases in the middle. The CDR3 loop reads CASSSTGMSYNEQFF. DNA for the CDR3: TGTGCCAGCAGCTCGACAGGAATGTCCTACAATGAGCAGTTCTTC.

The gene calls are TRBV19 and TRBJ1-5, with D perhaps TRBD1 (5 bases). Germline V lookup: CDR1 LNHDA, CDR2 SQIVND (reference sequence). CDR3 length: 14 amino acids. The V end lost 9 bases, the J end lost 0 bases, and 12 bases lay between the germline ends. The CDR3 DNA sequence: TGTGCCAGCCGGGGCTTCAATAGCAATCAGCCCCAGCATTTT. It codes for CASRGFNSNQPQHF.

The rearrangement uses TRBV3-1 and TRBJ2-1; possibly TRBD1 for D (5 bases). CDR3 size: 14 residues. Looked up from germline, CDR1 is LGHDT and CDR2 is YNNKEL (reference sequence). V was trimmed by 2 bases and J by 7 bases, leaving 12 bases between them. The CDR3 is CASSQSDSKNEQFF. The CDR3 bases are TGTGCCAGCAGCCAAAGCGACAGCAAAAATGAGCAGTTCTTC.

This clonotype was observed a few times. The DNA for the CDR3 is TGTGCCAGCAGCCCATTGGCCGGGACGGCGAACTATGGCTACACCTTC. Amino acid sequence: CASSPLAGTANYGYTF. The V gene is TRBV7-9, the J gene TRBJ1-2, with a possible D match to TRBD1 (5 bases). There are 16 residues in the CDR3. Germline-derived CDR1 and CDR2 are SEHNR and FQNEAQ (reference sequence). Trimming removed 5 bases from V and 2 bases from J, with 18 bases in between.

The chain employs TRBV7-4 and TRBJ1-3; D gene ambiguous. Trimming took 2 bases from V and 6 from J, leaving 5 bases between them. Germline CDR1 SGHVT, CDR2 SQSDAQ. The CDR3 runs 12 residues. CDR3: CASSLSENTIYF. The DNA of the CDR3 is TGTGCCAGCAGCTTATCCGAAAACACCATATATTTT.

V and J are TRBV11-2 and TRBJ2-1; 13 bases fit TRBD2. The CDR3 consists of 15 residues. Germline CDR1 reads SGHAT; CDR2 reads FQNNGV. V shed 3 bases and J 9 bases; nucleotides not matched to a gene: 5. The DNA of the CDR3 is TGTGCCAGCAGCTTCACTAGCGGGGGGGCTGGTGAGCAGTTCTTC. It codes for CASSFTSGGAGEQFF.

This clonotype was observed once. V and J are TRBV15 and TRBJ2-5; 7 bases fit TRBD1. Per the germline V gene, CDR1 is LNHNV and CDR2 is YYDKDF (reference sequence). With 1 base clipped from V and 5 bases from J, the junction kept 4 bases outside the gene matches. CDR3 length equals 14 residues. In DNA, the CDR3 is TGTGCCACCAGCAGAGCCCAGGGGGAGGAGACCCAGTACTTC. Translating it yields CATSRAQGEETQYF.

V and J are TRBV20-1 and TRBJ1-1; D is uncertain. Looked up from germline, CDR1 is DFQATT and CDR2 is SNEGSKA (reference sequence). Trimming left V 6 bases short and J 3 bases short, with 14 bases between. The CDR3 extends over 13 amino acids. CDR3 nucleotides: TGCAGTGCCCGCGATAAGTGGCACACTGAAGCTTTCTTT. Translated: CSARDKWHTEAFF.

The chain carries TRBV12-3 or TRBV12-4 and TRBJ1-5; tentatively, D is TRBD1 (5 bases). The CDR3 runs to 16 residues. Deletions cut 5 bases from V and 4 bases from J, with 18 bases between. Here the CDR3 DNA reads TGTGCCAGCAGTCCGCCAGGGTATGGGGGGAATCAGCCCCAGCATTTT. Its protein is CASSPPGYGGNQPQHF.

This clonotype has just one count. V is TRBV20-1 and J is TRBJ2-1; 8 nucleotides agree with TRBD1. This CDR3 is 14 amino acids long. J gave up 2 bases and V 8 bases, and 8 bases lay outside the gene matches. Germline CDR1 DFQATT, CDR2 SNEGSKA (reference sequence). For the CDR3, the DNA is TGCAGTACCCGAGGGGGACAGGCCTACAATGAGCAGTTCTTC. Its translation is CSTRGGQAYNEQFF.

V usage is TRBV7-9 and J usage is TRBJ1-2; D is ambiguous. This CDR3 contains 13 residues. Trimming removed 5 bases from V and 2 bases from J, with 9 bases in between. Germline V gene sequence: CDR1 SEHNR, CDR2 FQNEAQ (reference sequence). The CDR3: CASSPDWNYGYTF. The CDR3 DNA follows: TGTGCCAGCAGCCCAGACTGGAACTATGGCTACACCTTC.